These 17 T cell receptor beta chains were sequenced from one sample in a study of shared clonotypes between healthy human individuals. The assay was immunoSEQ multiplex PCR, and TCRdb's table has in-frame clones only and misses some. The sample contains fewer than 650,000 clones, around three quarters of which appear only once. The sequenced sample consisted of PBMCs. The receptor source for this set is a woman aged 40 to 49 in good health. Some clones in this sample may be carry-over from other donors' samples.

The rearrangement joins TRBV30 to TRBJ1-2; D is unclear. The germline V gene has CDR1 GTSNPN and CDR2 SVGIG (reference sequence). CDR3 length equals 14 residues. Trimming cost V 0 bases and J 2 bases, with 10 bases left between them. CDR3 nucleotide sequence: TGTGCCTGGAGTGTAGTAGGAGTCAACTATGGCTACACCTTC. Translation: CAWSVVGVNYGYTF. Supplemented by reference TRBV30 and TRBJ1-2, the full variable domain reads SQTIHQWPATLVQPVGSPLSLECTVEGTSNPNLYWYRQAAGRGLQLLFYSVGIGQISSEVPQNLSASRPQDRQFILSSKKLLLSDSGFYLCAWSVVGVNYGYTFGSGTRLTVV.

With regard to this clone: A single base separates this from a much larger clone, so it may be a read error. The chain couples TRBV7-9 to TRBJ2-2, with no clear D. The V gene's germline CDR1 is SEHNR and CDR2 FQNEAQ (reference sequence). Trimming took off 7 bases at V and 3 bases at J, with 3 bases between the two ends. CDR3 length equals 11 residues. CDR3 loop: CASTYTGELFF. CDR3 sequence (DNA): TGTGCCAGCACTTACACCGGGGAGCTGTTTTTT.

The genes are TRBV27 and TRBJ2-2, with 10 bases lining up with TRBD2. Germline V gene lookup returns CDR1 MNHEY and CDR2 SMNVEV (reference sequence). The CDR3 totals 16 residues. V was pared by 3 bases and J by 7 bases, with 8 bases of the junction left unmatched. CDR3 in DNA: TGTGCCAGCAGTTTCTTAGCGGGAGGATTGGGCGGGGAGCTGTTTTTT. This codes for CASSFLAGGLGGELFF.

The chain combines TRBV6-1 with TRBJ2-5; 8 bases agree with TRBD1. Per the germline V gene, CDR1 is MNHNS and CDR2 is SASEGT. Germline trimming cut 8 bases from V and 0 bases from J; bases unmatched to any gene: 5. CDR3 length equals 14 residues. CDR3 amino acids: CASFRQGYQETQYF. In DNA form, the CDR3 reads TGTGCCAGCTTCAGACAGGGGTACCAAGAGACCCAGTACTTC.

This chain joins TRBV7-2 and TRBJ2-5; 10 bases line up with TRBD2. The CDR3 loop spans 16 amino acids. Per the germline V gene, CDR1 is SGHTA and CDR2 is FQGNSA. V gave up 6 bases and J gave up 4 bases; unmatched junction bases: 11. CDR3 sequence (DNA): TGTGCCAGCAGGAACATTCTAGCGGGAGTTGGAGAGACCCAGTACTTC. It translates to CASRNILAGVGETQYF. Filled out from reference TRBV7-2 and TRBJ2-5, the complete variable domain reads GAGVSQSPSNKVTEKGKDVELRCDPISGHTALYWYRQSLGQGLEFLIYFQGNSAPDKSGLPSDRFSAERTGGSVSTLTIQRTQQEDSAVYLCASRNILAGVGETQYFGPGTRLLVL.

The chain employs TRBV7-8 and TRBJ2-1, with TRBD2 as a possible D gene (6 bases). The V end lost 4 bases, the J end lost 9 bases, and 22 bases lay between the germline ends. Germline V gene data show CDR1 as SGHVS and CDR2 as FQNEAQ. The CDR3 is 16 amino acids. The chain's CDR3 is CASSYAALRSGGEQFF. In DNA, the CDR3 is TGTGCCAGCAGCTATGCCGCACTACGGTCCGGGGGTGAGCAGTTCTTC.

As regards this clone: Since a much larger clone is just one base distant, this may be a read error. This sample includes further DNA sequences coding for the same CDR3. This chain uses TRBV6-1 with TRBJ1-5; the D gene is possibly TRBD1 (5 bases). CDR3 length: 14 residues. Germline V gives CDR1 MNHNS, CDR2 SASEGT. Trimming took off 9 bases at V and 6 bases at J, with 18 bases between the two ends. CDR3 region: CASRSGRGGQPQHF. CDR3 coding DNA: TGTGCCAGTAGGTCGGGGAGGGGCGGTCAGCCCCAGCATTTT.

The V gene is TRBV6-6, the J gene TRBJ2-7; 9 bases are a match to TRBD1. Germline lookup yields CDR1 MNHNY and CDR2 SVGAGI (reference sequence). The CDR3 covers 15 residues. The V and J ends lost 2 bases and 1 base, in that order; junction bases with no gene match: 3. The CDR3 DNA reads TGTGCCAGCAGTTACCCAGGACAGGGGTCCTACGAGCAGTACTTC. Encoded protein: CASSYPGQGSYEQYF.

The J gene is TRBJ1-1, the V gene TRBV2, with a weak D call TRBD1 (6 bases). V dropped 1 base and J dropped 5 bases, with 11 bases sitting between them. Germline CDR1 is SNHLY and CDR2 is FYNNEI. This CDR3 region has 14 residues. For the CDR3, the DNA is TGTGCCAGCAGTGAAGTGGGGGCGAGAACTGAAGCTTTCTTT. Its translation: CASSEVGARTEAFF.

V and J are TRBV25-1 and TRBJ2-7; D might be TRBD1 (6 bases). The V gene lost 4 bases and the J gene lost 2 bases, with 12 bases spanning the gap. Germline CDR1 and CDR2: MGHDK and SYGVNS. This CDR3 region has 14 residues. CDR3 nucleotide sequence: TGTGCCAGCAGTGCCGCAGGGGCACCCTACGAGCAGTACTTC. This encodes CASSAAGAPYEQYF.

V is TRBV7-8 and J is TRBJ1-2, with 9 bases that match TRBD1. Trimming took 1 base from V and 1 from J; bases not matched to a gene: 7. This CDR3 is built from 17 residues. The germline gives CDR1 SGHVS, CDR2 FQNEAQ. The DNA for the CDR3 is TGTGCCAGCAGCTTAGTTCCGGGACAGGGAGTTAACTATGGCTACACCTTC. It is translated as CASSLVPGQGVNYGYTF.

Of note for this clone: This may come from a read error, since a much larger clone is one base off. The gene calls are TRBV7-9 and TRBJ2-7; D gene ambiguous. V lost 4 bases, J lost 2 bases, and 3 bases lay in between. The CDR3 loop spans 11 amino acids. The V gene's germline CDR1 is SEHNR and CDR2 FQNEAQ (reference sequence). CDR3 DNA: TGTGCCAGCAGCTCCCCCTACGAGCAGTACTTC. It is translated as CASSSPYEQYF.

This clone was seen more than once but under ten times. The CDR3 DNA sequence: TGTGCCAGCAGTTTACAAGGTGGGGACACTGAAGCTTTCTTT. Translating gives CASSLQGGDTEAFF. The rearrangement links TRBV27 to TRBJ1-1; D ambiguous. Germline values: CDR1 MNHEY, CDR2 SMNVEV (reference sequence). V was shortened by 2 bases and J by 3 bases, with 10 bases between the two germline ends. The CDR3 runs to 14 residues.

This chain uses TRBV4-2 with TRBJ1-1; D perhaps matches TRBD1 (5 bases). This CDR3 is 14 amino acids long. The germline V and J ends were trimmed by 7 bases and 0 bases, with 12 bases remaining between them. Germline V gene lookup returns CDR1 LGHNA and CDR2 YNFKEQ. CDR3 DNA: TGTGCCAGCAAGCGGTCAGGGCTGAACACTGAAGCTTTCTTT. Protein product: CASKRSGLNTEAFF.

About this clone itself: One base away lies a much larger clone, so this may be a sequencing read error. The rearrangement uses TRBV6-5 and TRBJ2-2, with D possibly being TRBD1 (6 bases). The CDR3 loop spans 12 amino acids. In germline, CDR1 is MNHEY, CDR2 SVGAGI. The CDR3, as DNA: TGTGCCAGCAGTCAGGGGCCCGGGGAGCCGTTTTTT. This codes for CASSQGPGEPFF.

Regarding this clone: Other DNA sequences in the same sample also yield this CDR3. The rearrangement links TRBV6-5 to TRBJ1-1; no reliable D call. This CDR3 is 13 amino acids long. Germline V CDR1 and CDR2: MNHEY, SVGAGI. V was cut by 3 bases and J by 2 bases, with 7 bases left in between. CDR3 in amino acids: CASSYPGNTEAFF. The CDR3 DNA is TGTGCCAGCAGTTATCCAGGAAACACTGAAGCTTTCTTT.

This clone appeared many times. The chain uses TRBV6-1 and TRBJ1-1; D unresolved. The CDR3 loop spans 14 amino acids. The germline gives CDR1 MNHNS, CDR2 SASEGT. Between the trimmed V and J ends, which lost 7 bases and 5 bases, there was a span of 17 bases. CDR3 region: CASKPRERGTEAFF. The CDR3 coding sequence is TGTGCCAGCAAACCCCGGGAGAGAGGGACTGAAGCTTTCTTT.